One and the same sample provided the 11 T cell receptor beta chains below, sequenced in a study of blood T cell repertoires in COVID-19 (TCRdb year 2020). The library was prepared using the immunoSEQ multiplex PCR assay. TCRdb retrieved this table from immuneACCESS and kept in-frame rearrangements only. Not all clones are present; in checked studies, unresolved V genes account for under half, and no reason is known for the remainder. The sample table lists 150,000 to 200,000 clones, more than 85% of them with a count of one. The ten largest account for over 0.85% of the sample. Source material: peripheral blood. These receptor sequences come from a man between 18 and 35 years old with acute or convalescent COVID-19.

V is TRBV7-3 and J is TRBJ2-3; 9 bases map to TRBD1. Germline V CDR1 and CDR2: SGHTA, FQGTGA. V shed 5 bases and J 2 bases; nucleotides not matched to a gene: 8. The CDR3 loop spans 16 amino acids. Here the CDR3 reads CASSAGTGLSTDTQYF. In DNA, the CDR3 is TGTGCCAGCAGCGCCGGGACAGGGCTCTCCACAGATACGCAGTATTTT.

The CDR3 DNA follows: TGTGCCAGTAGATCTACAGGGGTAGCCTACAATGAGCAGTTCTTC. Its protein product is CASRSTGVAYNEQFF. The rearrangement links TRBV19 to TRBJ2-1, with TRBD1 matching over 7 bases. J was trimmed by 2 bases and V by 6 bases; bases with no gene match: 7. Germline loops: CDR1 LNHDA, CDR2 SQIVND (reference sequence). The CDR3 runs to 15 residues.

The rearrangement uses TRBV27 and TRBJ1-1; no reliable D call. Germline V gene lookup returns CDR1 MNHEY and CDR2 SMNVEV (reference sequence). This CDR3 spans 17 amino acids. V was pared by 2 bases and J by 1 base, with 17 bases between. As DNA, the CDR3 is TGTGCCAGCAGTTTAGGAAGACAACCGAGTAAGAACACTGAAGCTTTCTTT. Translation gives CASSLGRQPSKNTEAFF.

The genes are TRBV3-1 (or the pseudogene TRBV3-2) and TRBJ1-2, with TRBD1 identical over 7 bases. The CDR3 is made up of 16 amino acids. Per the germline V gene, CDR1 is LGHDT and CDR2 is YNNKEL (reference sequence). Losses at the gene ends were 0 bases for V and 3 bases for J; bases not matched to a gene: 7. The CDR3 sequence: CASSQEAGGQYYGYTF. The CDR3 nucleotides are TGTGCCAGCAGCCAAGAGGCGGGGGGACAGTACTATGGCTACACCTTC.

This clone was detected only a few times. The CDR3 nucleotides are TGTGCCAGTAGTACTCTAGCGGGCGCGAACACCGGGGAGCTGTTTTTT. Translated: CASSTLAGANTGELFF. The genes are TRBV19 and TRBJ2-2; 8 bases align to TRBD2. The CDR3 is made up of 16 amino acids. CDR1 is LNHDA, CDR2 SQIVND, per germline (reference sequence). With 4 bases clipped from V and 0 bases from J, the junction kept 4 bases outside the gene matches.

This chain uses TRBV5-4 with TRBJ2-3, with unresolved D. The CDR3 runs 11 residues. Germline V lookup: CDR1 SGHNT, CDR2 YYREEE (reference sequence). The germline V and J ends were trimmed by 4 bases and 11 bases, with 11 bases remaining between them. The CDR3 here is CASSLDKLQYF. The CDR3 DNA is TGTGCCAGCAGCCTTGACAAGCTGCAGTATTTT.

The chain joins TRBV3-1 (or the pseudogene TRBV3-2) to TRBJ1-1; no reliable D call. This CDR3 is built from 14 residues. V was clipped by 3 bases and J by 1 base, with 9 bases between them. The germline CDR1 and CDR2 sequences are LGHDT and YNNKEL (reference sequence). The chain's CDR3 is CASSHGQANTEAFF. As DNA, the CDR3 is TGTGCCAGCAGCCACGGCCAGGCGAACACTGAAGCTTTCTTT.

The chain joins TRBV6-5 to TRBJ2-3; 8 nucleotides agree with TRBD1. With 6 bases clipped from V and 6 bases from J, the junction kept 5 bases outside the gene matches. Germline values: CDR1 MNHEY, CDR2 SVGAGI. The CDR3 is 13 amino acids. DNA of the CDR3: TGTGCCAGCAGCGGACAGGGCGGGGATACGCAGTATTTT. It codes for CASSGQGGDTQYF.

The CDR3 coding sequence is TGTGCCAGCAGCTTACCTACAGGGCGCAACACTGAAGCTTTCTTT. Translation gives CASSLPTGRNTEAFF. The gene calls are TRBV5-4 and TRBJ1-1, with a tentative D call TRBD1 (6 bases). CDR1 and CDR2 (germline): SGHNT, YYREEE (reference sequence). The CDR3 loop spans 15 amino acids. V shed 2 bases and J shed 2 bases, with 13 bases lying between them.

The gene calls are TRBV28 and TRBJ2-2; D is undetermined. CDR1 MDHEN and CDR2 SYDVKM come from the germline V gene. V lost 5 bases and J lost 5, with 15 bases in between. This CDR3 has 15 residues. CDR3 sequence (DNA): TGTGCCAGCAGTCACCCTAGTAGTGGGACCGGGGAGCTGTTTTTT. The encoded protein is CASSHPSSGTGELFF.

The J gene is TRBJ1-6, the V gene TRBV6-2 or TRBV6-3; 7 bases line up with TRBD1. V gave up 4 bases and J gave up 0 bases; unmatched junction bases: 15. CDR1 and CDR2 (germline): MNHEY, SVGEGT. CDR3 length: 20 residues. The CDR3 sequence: CASSWRPGTAQSSYNSPLHF. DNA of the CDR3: TGTGCCAGCAGTTGGAGACCGGGGACAGCCCAGAGCTCCTATAATTCACCCCTCCACTTT.